This entry lists 17 T cell receptor beta chains sequenced from one sample in a study of early T cells in non-severe SARS-CoV-2 infection. TCRdb redid the calling of the 5' RACE reads with MiXCR, one entry per CDR3 protein. The table includes about 90,000 distinct CDR3 sequences, approximately 12% detected once. The source material was whole blood, sampled at baseline. Source of these receptors: an adult who was a healthcare worker with PCR-confirmed SARS-CoV-2 infection or an uninfected control (not recorded which).

This clonotype was seen at least ten times. The V gene is TRBV13, the J gene TRBJ2-7; possibly TRBD1 for D (5 bases). Looked up from germline, CDR1 is PRHDT and CDR2 is FYEKMQ (reference sequence). CDR3 length: 15 residues. With 1 base removed from V and 0 bases from J, the gap between germline ends came to 10 bases. The CDR3 coding sequence is TGTGCCAGCAGCTTAGAGGGGATCGGCTCCTACGAGCAGTACTTC. Encoded protein: CASSLEGIGSYEQYF. Using reference TRBV13 and TRBJ2-7 for the parts outside the CDR3, the full variable domain is AAGVIQSPRHLIKEKRETATLKCYPIPRHDTVYWYQQGPGQDPQFLISFYEKMQSDKGSIPDRFSAQQFSDYHSELNMSSLELGDSALYFCASSLEGIGSYEQYFGPGTRLTVT.

This clonotype was observed a few times. The CDR3: CAWSSTGTEAFF. Here the CDR3 DNA reads TGTGCCTGGAGTTCGACCGGGACTGAAGCTTTCTTT. The chain employs TRBV30 and TRBJ1-1, with D hard to call. V was trimmed by 2 bases and J by 5 bases, leaving 9 bases between them. Germline lookup yields CDR1 GTSNPN and CDR2 SVGIG (reference sequence). This CDR3 has 12 residues.

This clonotype was detected a few times. V is TRBV6-5 and J is TRBJ2-1; 11 bases match TRBD2. The germline CDR1 and CDR2 sequences are MNHEY and SVGAGI. The CDR3 runs 17 residues. V shed 2 bases, J shed 3 bases, and the junction held 6 bases outside the gene matches. The CDR3 bases are TGTGCCAGCAGTTACCTTGCGACTAGCGGGATCTACAATGAGCAGTTCTTC. As protein: CASSYLATSGIYNEQFF.

The table lists this clonotype with a few counts. The chain employs TRBV20-1 and TRBJ2-7; D is unclear. The CDR3 runs to 15 residues. Trimming cost V 2 bases and J 2 bases, with 16 bases left between them. Looked up from germline, CDR1 is DFQATT and CDR2 is SNEGSKA (reference sequence). CDR3 loop: CSARRRTGSPYEQYF. The CDR3 DNA sequence: TGCAGTGCTAGACGAAGGACCGGGTCCCCCTACGAGCAGTACTTC.

This clonotype came up many times. CDR3 coding DNA: TGTGCCAGTAAGAGCGGCGGGAGGGTCCCCAACAATGAGCAGTTCTTC. Its protein is CASKSGGRVPNNEQFF. The rearrangement uses TRBV19 and TRBJ2-1, with 9 positions matching TRBD2. This CDR3 has 16 amino acids. From germline, CDR1 is LNHDA and CDR2 SQIVND (reference sequence). The V and J ends lost 7 bases and 5 bases, in that order; junction bases with no gene match: 12. The entire variable domain, with the rest obtained from reference TRBV19 and TRBJ2-1, is as follows: DGGITQSPKYLFRKEGQNVTLSCEQNLNHDAMYWYRQDPGQGLRLIYYSQIVNDFQKGDIAEGYSVSREKKESFPLTVTSAQKNPTAFYLCASKSGGRVPNNEQFFGPGTRLTVL.

This clonotype was counted between two and nine times. The genes are TRBV5-4 and TRBJ1-2; TRBD1 is a possible D gene (6 bases). V lost 0 bases, J lost 4 bases, and 13 bases lay in between. CDR3 length: 15 amino acids. Germline values: CDR1 SGHNT, CDR2 YYREEE (reference sequence). CDR3: CASSLETGTSYGYTF. The CDR3 DNA follows: TGTGCCAGCAGCTTGGAAACAGGGACCTCCTATGGCTACACCTTC.

This clonotype was seen ten or more times. J is TRBJ2-7 and V is TRBV11-2; 12 bases are a match to TRBD1. The CDR3 spans 17 residues. Germline CDR1 SGHAT, CDR2 FQNNGV. The ends lost 4 bases at V and 7 bases at J; junction bases unmatched: 14. The chain's CDR3 is CASSSSLEGQGAREQYF. As DNA, the CDR3 is TGTGCCAGCAGCTCTTCCCTAGAGGGACAGGGGGCGCGTGAGCAGTACTTC.

This clonotype was detected only a few times. The chain joins TRBV5-1 to TRBJ2-5; possibly TRBD1 for D (5 bases). Between the trimmed V and J ends, which lost 4 bases and 2 bases, there was a span of 6 bases. CDR1 SGHRS and CDR2 YFSETQ come from the germline V gene. The CDR3 covers 12 residues. The CDR3 DNA sequence: TGCGCCAGCAGCCGGACACAAGAGACCCAGTACTTC. It translates to CASSRTQETQYF.

The rearrangement joins TRBV3-1 to TRBJ1-3; D is unclear. This CDR3 spans 14 amino acids. V dropped 4 bases and J dropped 0 bases, with 7 bases sitting between them. CDR1 is LGHDT and CDR2 is YNNKEL in the germline V gene (reference sequence). The CDR3 region has the DNA TGTGCCAGCAGCCGAGAACCCTCTGGAAACACCATATATTTT. Its translation is CASSREPSGNTIYF.

This clonotype appeared a few times. The chain combines TRBV6-2 or TRBV6-3 with TRBJ2-7; 9 nucleotides match TRBD1. V lost 5 bases, J lost 4 bases, and 9 bases stayed unmatched. Per the germline V gene, CDR1 is MNHEY and CDR2 is SVGEGT. The CDR3 is 15 residues long. DNA for the CDR3: TGTGCCAGCAGTCCTCGCCGAGACAGGGGGTACGAGCAGTACTTC. This gives the protein CASSPRRDRGYEQYF.

This clonotype was seen a few times. The chain uses TRBV5-6 and TRBJ2-3; TRBD2 agrees at 15 bases. CDR1 and CDR2 (germline): SGHDT, YYEEEE. This CDR3 is built from 16 residues. Trimming removed 1 base from V and 6 bases from J; junction bases left unmatched: 3. The CDR3 sequence: CASSLFGLAGGDTQYF. In DNA, the CDR3 is TGTGCCAGCAGCTTGTTCGGACTAGCGGGAGGGGATACGCAGTATTTT.

The V gene is TRBV3-1, the J gene TRBJ1-6; no clear D. In germline, CDR1 is LGHDT, CDR2 YNNKEL (reference sequence). CDR3 length equals 17 residues. Trimming took 0 bases from V and 2 from J, leaving 11 bases between them. The CDR3 is CASSQDGVGTYNSPLHF. CDR3 nucleotides: TGTGCCAGCAGCCAAGACGGAGTAGGAACCTATAATTCACCCCTCCACTTT.

This clonotype was seen repeatedly, ten times or more. The V gene is TRBV6-5, the J gene TRBJ2-2, with 11 bases aligning to TRBD1. The CDR3 has 13 residues. V lost 6 bases to trimming and J lost 7 bases; unmatched junction nucleotides: 1. Germline loops: CDR1 MNHEY, CDR2 SVGAGI. The CDR3 sequence: CASRGQGDGELFF. CDR3 coding DNA: TGTGCCAGCAGGGGACAGGGGGACGGGGAGCTGTTTTTT.

The rearrangement uses TRBV28 and TRBJ2-1; TRBD2 aligns across 7 bases. Germline assignment: CDR1 MDHEN and CDR2 SYDVKM. Trimming took 3 bases from V and 8 from J; bases not matched to a gene: 10. The CDR3 length is 15 residues. CDR3 region: CASSLGGGSRHEQFF. CDR3 nucleotide sequence: TGTGCCAGCAGTTTGGGGGGAGGGTCTCGGCATGAGCAGTTCTTC.

This clonotype was detected ten times or more. In DNA, the CDR3 is TGTGCCAGCGGGGCGGGAGCAGGGTACGAGCAGTACTTC. It encodes CASGAGAGYEQYF. The chain has TRBV27 and TRBJ2-7; 7 nucleotides match TRBD2. This CDR3 spans 13 amino acids. Germline loops: CDR1 MNHEY, CDR2 SMNVEV (reference sequence). With V trimmed by 8 bases and J by 4 bases, 8 bases remained unmatched.

V and J are TRBV5-4 and TRBJ1-2; possible D gene TRBD1, 5 bases. Germline-derived CDR1 and CDR2 are SGHNT and YYREEE (reference sequence). The CDR3 runs 15 residues. Trimming took 2 bases from V and 3 from J, leaving 14 bases between them. In DNA, the CDR3 is TGTGCCAGCAGCTTCGGAACTCGCAGGGACTATGGCTACACCTTC. Its translation: CASSFGTRRDYGYTF.

The chain has TRBV5-1 and TRBJ1-2; D uncertain. V lost 4 bases and J lost 6, with 13 bases in between. The CDR3 spans 13 residues. Germline V gene sequence: CDR1 SGHRS, CDR2 YFSETQ. CDR3 sequence (DNA): TGCGCCAGCAGCCCCAGTGGGCTTAATGGCTACACCTTC. It is translated as CASSPSGLNGYTF. Supplemented by reference TRBV5-1 and TRBJ1-2, the full variable domain reads KAGVTQTPRYLIKTRGQQVTLSCSPISGHRSVSWYQQTPGQGLQFLFEYFSETQRNKGNFPGRFSGRQFSNSRSEMNVSTLELGDSALYLCASSPSGLNGYTFGSGTRLTVV.